These 21 T cell receptor beta chains came from one sample sequenced in a study of CD8 T cells in ankylosing spondylitis. Study-level findings and limits: Among TCR beta sequences, a motif of eight highly homologous variants appeared characteristic of ankylosing spondylitis blood.

From the 5' RACE reads, TCRdb called clonotypes with MiXCR, one entry per CDR3 protein. The data hold 350,000 or so distinct CDR3 sequences, with 7% to 9% observed a single time. These receptors have no known antigen. The source material was blood, either unsorted or a sorted T cell fraction (not recorded which). Receptors were obtained from a male donor with ankylosing spondylitis.

This clonotype was observed at least ten times. The V and J genes are TRBV28 and TRBJ2-1; 9 bases map to TRBD2. CDR3 length: 17 amino acids. CDR1 and CDR2 (germline): MDHEN, SYDVKM. The V gene end was trimmed by 5 bases and the J gene end by 0 bases; junction bases not matched to a gene: 8. CDR3 protein: CASSLAGGPASYNEQFF. The CDR3 bases are TGTGCCAGCAGTCTGGCGGGAGGGCCGGCCTCCTACAATGAGCAGTTCTTC.

This clonotype was seen only a few times. The chain has TRBV9 and TRBJ2-7; 7 bases map to TRBD2. This CDR3 has 14 amino acids. The junction had 3 bases not matched to a gene; V was cut back by 3 bases and J by 0 bases. Germline CDR1 SGDLS, CDR2 YYNGEE. CDR3 loop: CASSGLASSYEQYF. The CDR3 DNA follows: TGTGCCAGCAGCGGACTAGCAAGCTCCTACGAGCAGTACTTC.

This clonotype was observed a few times. The V gene is TRBV12-3 or TRBV12-4, the J gene TRBJ2-7; possible D gene TRBD1, 6 bases. Trimming pared 4 bases from V and 3 bases from J, leaving 13 bases between. This CDR3 region has 14 residues. The CDR3 region has the DNA TGTGCCAGCAGTTCGACCCGGGACATCTACGAGCAGTACTTC. This gives the protein CASSSTRDIYEQYF.

This clonotype occurred a few times. CDR3 in amino acids: CSVARQGGDTGELFF. The DNA for the CDR3 is TGCAGCGTTGCGCGACAGGGCGGTGACACCGGGGAGCTGTTTTTT. The chain uses TRBV29-1 and TRBJ2-2; 7 bases are a match to TRBD1. CDR3 size: 15 residues. The J segment lost 3 bases and the V segment lost 4 bases, leaving 8 bases of the junction unmatched. Per the germline V gene, CDR1 is SQVTM and CDR2 is ANQGSEA.

This clonotype showed up many times. The J gene is TRBJ2-7, the V gene TRBV12-3 or TRBV12-4, with TRBD1 matching 8 bases. Unmatched junction bases numbered 3, after V lost 6 bases and J lost 2 bases. This CDR3 is built from 13 residues. In nucleotides, the CDR3 is TGTGCCAGCAGCCAGGGACAGGCCTACGAGCAGTACTTC. It yields the protein CASSQGQAYEQYF.

This clonotype was picked up many times. One junction end disagrees with the germline gene, perhaps due to a read error. The chain uses TRBV5-1 and TRBJ2-3, with 7 bases identical to TRBD2. CDR1 SGHRS and CDR2 YFSETQ come from the germline V gene. The CDR3 is 13 amino acids. The CDR3 coding sequence is TGTGCCAGCAGTGGGCGGGGGACAGATACGCAGTATTTT. This encodes CASSGRGTDTQYF.

This clonotype was seen ten or more times. The chain carries TRBV6-5 and TRBJ2-2; unclear D gene. CDR3 size: 14 residues. V lost 2 bases to trimming and J lost 1 base, with 5 bases between them. Germline V gives CDR1 MNHEY, CDR2 SVGAGI. In nucleotides, the CDR3 is TGTGCCAGCAGTTACAATAGGAACACCGGGGAGCTGTTTTTT. Residues: CASSYNRNTGELFF.

This clonotype occurred a few times. The gene calls are TRBV27 and TRBJ2-1; D possibly corresponds to TRBD1 (6 bases). Trimming shortened V by 6 bases and J by 7 bases, and 13 bases separated the two germline ends. The germline V gene encodes CDR1 MNHEY and CDR2 SMNVEV (reference sequence). This CDR3 has 13 amino acids. CDR3 region: CASSPLTGNEQFF. The CDR3 DNA is TGTGCCAGCAGCCCGCTAACAGGGAATGAGCAGTTCTTC.

The genes are TRBV20-1 and TRBJ2-5, with TRBD2 matching 8 bases. This CDR3 spans 18 amino acids. CDR1 DFQATT and CDR2 SNEGSKA come from the germline V gene (reference sequence). V lost 0 bases to trimming and J lost 2 bases; unmatched junction nucleotides: 14. The CDR3 coding sequence is TGCAGTGCTAGAGATACGCTAGCGGGTGTGGGGGCTCAAGAGACCCAGTACTTC. This gives the protein CSARDTLAGVGAQETQYF.

This clonotype was recorded many times. The V and J genes are TRBV7-9 and TRBJ2-3; D is uncertain. The V gene lost 5 bases and the J gene lost 0 bases, with 9 bases spanning the gap. Looked up from germline, CDR1 is SEHNR and CDR2 is FQNEAQ (reference sequence). This CDR3 comprises 14 residues. The CDR3: CASSQPGSTDTQYF. The CDR3, as DNA: TGTGCCAGCAGCCAGCCGGGTAGCACAGATACGCAGTATTTT.

The rearrangement joins TRBV10-3 to TRBJ1-1, with D uncertain. Between the trimmed V and J ends, which lost 0 bases and 4 bases, there was a span of 12 bases. CDR1 is ENHRY and CDR2 is SYGVKD in the germline V gene. This CDR3 contains 15 residues. The CDR3 DNA is TGTGCCATCAGTGAGTCGCCGGGAGTGGGCACTGAAGCTTTCTTT. Amino acid sequence: CAISESPGVGTEAFF.

The chain combines TRBV29-1 with TRBJ2-1; tentative D call: TRBD2 (6 bases). The CDR3 spans 14 residues. Trimming pared 3 bases from V and 7 bases from J, leaving 16 bases between. The V gene's germline CDR1 is SQVTM and CDR2 ANQGSEA. The CDR3 coding sequence is TGCAGCGTTGATCGTGGGGGGACGGGGAATGAGCAGTTCTTC. It translates to CSVDRGGTGNEQFF.

The chain employs TRBV6-1 and TRBJ2-3, with 14 bases aligning to TRBD2. Germline V lookup: CDR1 MNHNS, CDR2 SASEGT. J was trimmed by 4 bases and V by 5 bases; bases with no gene match: 5. The CDR3 length is 16 residues. The CDR3 loop is CASSQGLAGVADTQYF. The DNA of the CDR3 is TGTGCCAGCAGTCAGGGACTAGCGGGAGTCGCAGATACGCAGTATTTT.

In this sample, this clonotype turned up a few times. The chain couples TRBV7-2 to TRBJ1-2; perhaps TRBD1 as D (6 bases). V shed 4 bases and J shed 0 bases, with 9 bases lying between them. Germline V CDR1 and CDR2: SGHTA, FQGNSA. CDR3 length equals 14 residues. The CDR3 reads CASSYGQTNYGYTF. CDR3 sequence (DNA): TGTGCCAGCAGCTACGGACAGACTAACTATGGCTACACCTTC. Full variable domain (remainder filled in from reference TRBV7-2 and TRBJ1-2): GAGVSQSPSNKVTEKGKDVELRCDPISGHTALYWYRQSLGQGLEFLIYFQGNSAPDKSGLPSDRFSAERTGGSVSTLTIQRTQQEDSAVYLCASSYGQTNYGYTFGSGTRLTVV.

This CDR3 is CAWGLRQASTDTQYF. The CDR3 DNA reads as TGTGCCTGGGGATTACGACAGGCAAGCACAGATACGCAGTATTTT. The V call is TRBV30, the J call TRBJ2-3, with D possibly TRBD1 on 6 matching bases. Trimming stripped 5 bases from V and 0 bases from J, with 15 bases between. The V gene's germline CDR1 is GTSNPN and CDR2 SVGIG (reference sequence). This CDR3 comprises 15 residues.

The chain links TRBV28 to TRBJ1-6; a possible D gene is TRBD1 (6 bases). The germline gives CDR1 MDHEN, CDR2 SYDVKM. This CDR3 is 16 amino acids long. Deletions cut 9 bases from V and 7 bases from J, with 22 bases between. DNA of the CDR3: TGTGCCAGTTCTATTGGCGGGGGCAACCCGAATTCACCCCTCCACTTT. Its translation is CASSIGGGNPNSPLHF. Based on the CDR3 plus reference TRBV28 and TRBJ1-6, the full variable domain is DVKVTQSSRYLVKRTGEKVFLECVQDMDHENMFWYRQDPGLGLRLIYFSYDVKMKEKGDIPEGYSVSREKKERFSLILESASTNQTSMYLCASSIGGGNPNSPLHFGNGTRLTVT.

This clonotype has at least ten counts. This chain links TRBV3-1 with TRBJ2-1, with TRBD1 as a possible D gene (5 bases). With 6 bases removed from V and 0 bases from J, the gap between germline ends came to 9 bases. Germline V lookup: CDR1 LGHDT, CDR2 YNNKEL (reference sequence). This CDR3 contains 14 residues. CDR3: CASSEQDSYNEQFF. DNA for the CDR3: TGTGCCAGCAGTGAACAGGACTCCTACAATGAGCAGTTCTTC.

Only a few counts were recorded for this clonotype. The V call is TRBV28, the J call TRBJ1-1, with D hard to call. This CDR3 is built from 12 residues. Trimming shortened V by 3 bases and J by 11 bases, and 13 bases separated the two germline ends. CDR1 and CDR2 (germline): MDHEN, SYDVKM. The CDR3 DNA reads TGTGCCAGCAGTTTCGGCCGGAGGGAGGCTTTCTTT. It specifies CASSFGRREAFF.

This clonotype has more than one count but fewer than ten. The chain recombines TRBV19 with TRBJ2-5, with 8 bases that match TRBD1. CDR1 is LNHDA, CDR2 SQIVND, per germline (reference sequence). The CDR3 runs to 14 residues. Unmatched junction bases numbered 5, after V lost 3 bases and J lost 5 bases. The CDR3 sequence is CASSIQGALETQYF. The CDR3 DNA follows: TGTGCCAGTAGTATCCAGGGGGCCCTTGAGACCCAGTACTTC.

This clonotype appeared a few times. One junction end does not reproduce the germline sequence, and a read error may be involved. The rearrangement links TRBV15 to TRBJ1-1; 8 bases fit TRBD1. This CDR3 comprises 14 residues. Per the germline V gene, CDR1 is LNHNV and CDR2 is YYDKDF (reference sequence). The CDR3 sequence is CATSGQGLNTEASF. CDR3 nucleotides: TGTGCCACCAGCGGACAGGGACTGAACACTGAAGCTTCCTTT.

This clonotype was observed many times. The genes are TRBV6-1 and TRBJ2-5; tentatively, D is TRBD1 (5 bases). The CDR3 loop spans 13 amino acids. Germline assignment: CDR1 MNHNS and CDR2 SASEGT. Trimming removed 10 bases from V and 2 bases from J, with 14 bases in between. The CDR3 nucleotides read TGTGCCACCGAACCAACAGGACAAGAGACCCAGTACTTC. This sequence encodes CATEPTGQETQYF.